A selection of T cell receptor beta chains follows, all from one sample in a study of neurological immune-mediated disorders. TCRdb called the 5' RACE reads again in MiXCR, with one record for every CDR3 protein. The sample contains 20,000 to 25,000 distinct CDR3 sequences, around 15% of which appear only once. Sequenced: PBMCs. The origin of the receptors is a female donor with HTLV-1-associated myelopathy (HAM/TSP). Both conserved end residues are part of each CDR3. A D gene is named only where the DNA matches it firmly. Expanded clones are given a class, and other clones once, few, many or no size at all.

clone_size,d_call,v_call,j_call,cdr3_nt,cdr3_aa
many,.,TRBV12-3/TRBV12-4,TRBJ1-2,TGTGCCAGCAGTTTAGGCCTGTATGGCTACACCTTC,CASSLGLYGYTF
many,.,TRBV12-3/TRBV12-4,TRBJ2-2,TGTGCCAGCGAGGAGGGGGCAGACACCGGGGAGCTGTTTTTT,CASEEGADTGELFF
many,.,TRBV20-1,TRBJ2-3,TGCAGTGCTAGAGATCCTAGCACAGATACGCAGTATTTT,CSARDPSTDTQYF
.,.,TRBV12-3/TRBV12-4,TRBJ1-1,TGTGCCAGCGGGTTGGTCTTAACTGAAGCTTTCTTT,CASGLVLTEAFF
few,TRBD2,TRBV4-3,TRBJ2-2,TGCGCCAGCAGCCCGTTGTCAGCGGGGGACACCGGGGAGCTGTTTTTT,CASSPLSAGDTGELFF
medium-sized,.,TRBV28,TRBJ1-4,TGTGCCAGCAGTCCTGATCCAGGAACTAATGAAAAACTGTTTTTT,CASSPDPGTNEKLFF
few,TRBD2,TRBV25-1,TRBJ2-1,TGTGCCAGCAGTGTAGCGGGGGATTACAATGAGCAGTTCTTC,CASSVAGDYNEQFF
.,TRBD2,TRBV20-1,TRBJ2-3,TGCAGTGCTAGAGATACGACTAGCGGGGGGGCGAGCACAGATACGCAGTATTTT,CSARDTTSGGASTDTQYF
many,.,TRBV5-5,TRBJ2-7,TGTGCCAGCTACCCTGGAATAACCTACGAGCAGTACTTC,CASYPGITYEQYF
many,TRBD1,TRBV5-5,TRBJ1-3,TGTGCCAGCAGCTGGGGCGCGACAGGGGTCTCTGGAAACACCATATATTTT,CASSWGATGVSGNTIYF
many,TRBD2,TRBV14,TRBJ2-5,TGTGCCAGCAGCCAAGATGATCCGGGACTAGCGGGAGGGCTGGAGACCCAGTACTTC,CASSQDDPGLAGGLETQYF
many,TRBD1,TRBV20-1,TRBJ1-5,TGCAGTGCTACCCTCTGGACAGGGGGCGATCAGCCCCAGCATTTT,CSATLWTGGDQPQHF
many,.,TRBV2,TRBJ2-7,TGTGCCAGCAGTGACAGTCCTACCTACGAGCAGTACTTC,CASSDSPTYEQYF
many,.,TRBV4-3,TRBJ2-1,TGCGCCAGCAGCACCGCCCAGGGGACCAACAATGAGCAGTTCTTC,CASSTAQGTNNEQFF
many,TRBD2,TRBV29-1,TRBJ2-7,TGCAGCGTTGTTGTGGGACTAGCTGTCTACGAGCAGTACTTC,CSVVVGLAVYEQYF
many,.,TRBV20-1,TRBJ1-6,TGCAGTGCCAAAGAGCTCGGGCGACAGCAGTATAATTCACCCCTCCACTTT,CSAKELGRQQYNSPLHF
many,.,TRBV29-1,TRBJ2-7,TGCAGCGTCGAACAGGGTTCCTACGAGCAGTACTTC,CSVEQGSYEQYF
many,.,TRBV3-1,TRBJ1-1,TGTGCCAGCAGCCAGGGGGCCGTGACTGAAGCTTTCTTT,CASSQGAVTEAFF
.,.,TRBV5-6,TRBJ2-1,TGTGCCAGCAGCTTGTATAGCGGACACAATGAGCAGTTCTTC,CASSLYSGHNEQFF
many,TRBD1,TRBV28,TRBJ1-5,TGTGCCAGCAGGTCGACAGGGGGTCAGCCCCAGCATTTT,CASRSTGGQPQHF
few,TRBD2,TRBV7-2,TRBJ2-5,TGTGCCAGCAGCCAAGAAGCGGGGAGCCTTCAAGAGACCCAGTACTTC,CASSQEAGSLQETQYF
many,TRBD1,TRBV20-1,TRBJ1-6,TGCAGTGCTAGAGATGGACAGGGGGCGGCTTTAGCTTCACCCCTCCACTTT,CSARDGQGAALASPLHF
many,.,TRBV7-9,TRBJ2-1,TGTGCCAGCAGGACTACCAGCTCCTACAATGAGCAGTTCTTC,CASRTTSSYNEQFF
.,.,TRBV20-1,TRBJ1-2,TGCAGTGCTATAGTCCTAGCGGGGGGGGATGGCTACACCTTC,CSAIVLAGGDGYTF
many,.,TRBV12-3/TRBV12-4,TRBJ2-3,TGTGCCAGCAGTGTCACAGATACGCAGTATTTT,CASSVTDTQYF
many,.,TRBV20-1,TRBJ1-1,TGCAGTGCTAGGAGTTCGGGGGGCACTGAAGCTTTCTTT,CSARSSGGTEAFF
many,.,TRBV7-2,TRBJ2-7,TGTGCCAGCAGCTCCGGGTCGGTTCTTCCACCCTACGAGCAGTACTTC,CASSSGSVLPPYEQYF
many,TRBD1,TRBV7-6,TRBJ2-2,TGTGCCAGCAGGCGAACAGGGGGGAGAAACACCGGGGAGCTGTTTTTT,CASRRTGGRNTGELFF
many,TRBD2,TRBV20-1,TRBJ2-1,TGCAGTGCTAGAGACCCCCGGACTAGCGGGAGTGGATCCTACAATGAGCAGTTCTTC,CSARDPRTSGSGSYNEQFF
many,.,TRBV6-1,TRBJ2-1,TGTGCCAGTCAACGGGACAACTCCTACAATGAGCAGTTCTTC,CASQRDNSYNEQFF
.,.,TRBV5-1,TRBJ2-1,.,CASSFYICSARAGGGYNEQFF
many,.,TRBV7-2,TRBJ1-2,TGTGCCAGCAGCGTAGGGGGGAACTCTAACTATGGCTACACCTTC,CASSVGGNSNYGYTF
many,.,TRBV7-6,TRBJ2-7,TGTGCCAGCAGCCCAAAGCCGGGAGACTACGAGCAGTACTTC,CASSPKPGDYEQYF
many,.,TRBV20-1,TRBJ2-1,TGCAGTGCTAGTGGGGGGGCCTCCTACAATGAGCAGTTCTTC,CSASGGASYNEQFF
many,.,TRBV7-2,TRBJ2-4,TGTGCCACCCTATACGACAGTCTCCTAAACATTCAGTACTTC,CATLYDSLLNIQYF
many,.,TRBV4-2,TRBJ1-3,TGTGCCAGCAGCCAAGTTGGGGACGGCTTCTCTGGAAACACCATATATTTT,CASSQVGDGFSGNTIYF
many,.,TRBV11-1,TRBJ2-5,TGTGCCAGCAGCCCGATGGGGGGGGCCGGAGAGACCCAGTACTTC,CASSPMGGAGETQYF
medium-sized,.,TRBV20-1,TRBJ2-5,TGCAGTGCGGGTACCTGGGCAGGGCAAGAGACCCAGTACTTC,CSAGTWAGQETQYF
many,.,TRBV10-3,TRBJ2-7,TGTGCCATCAGTGATAGCCAGTCCTACGAGCAGTACTTC,CAISDSQSYEQYF
many,.,TRBV20-1,TRBJ1-1,TGCAGTGCTCGCGGGGGCGCCTGGAACACTGAAGCTTTCTTT,CSARGGAWNTEAFF
many,.,TRBV6-5,TRBJ2-7,TGTGCCAGCAGTTACAGGCAGACCTACGAGCAGTACTTC,CASSYRQTYEQYF
many,.,TRBV4-3,TRBJ2-6,TGCGCCAGCAGCCAAGATGGATCCGGGGCCAACGTCCTGACTTTC,CASSQDGSGANVLTF
many,TRBD1,TRBV9,TRBJ2-7,TGTGCCAGCAGCGTCACGGCAGGGGGAGAGCAGTACTTC,CASSVTAGGEQYF
many,.,TRBV5-4,TRBJ2-1,TGTGCCAGCAGGGACAACAATGAGCAGTTCTTC,CASRDNNEQFF
many,.,TRBV29-1,TRBJ2-7,TGCAGCGTTTCCCTCAGCTCCTACGAGCAGTACTTC,CSVSLSSYEQYF
few,TRBD1,TRBV20-1,TRBJ2-1,TGCAGTGGTACAGGGGTATCCTACAATGAGCAGTTCTTC,CSGTGVSYNEQFF
many,TRBD1,TRBV12-3/TRBV12-4,TRBJ2-1,TGTGCCAGCAGACAGGGGCTTAATGAGCAGTTCTTC,CASRQGLNEQFF
medium-sized,.,TRBV20-1,TRBJ2-1,TGCAGTGCTAGAGGGACTATGGAAGGTCTGCAGTTCTTC,CSARGTMEGLQFF
many,.,TRBV4-3,TRBJ1-1,TGCGCCAGCAGCCAAGATCCGGGACAGAACACTGAAGCTTTCTTT,CASSQDPGQNTEAFF
many,TRBD1,TRBV18,TRBJ1-1,TGTGCCAGCTCACCAAGGCAAAGGGGACAGAGCTACATGAACACTGAAGCTTTCTTT,CASSPRQRGQSYMNTEAFF
many,TRBD2,TRBV20-1,TRBJ2-3,TGCAGTGCTAGCCTAGCGGGAGGGCCGAAGGATACGCAGTATTTT,CSASLAGGPKDTQYF
once,TRBD2,TRBV7-8,TRBJ2-7,TGTGCCAGCAGCCATCGGGGACTAGACGGCGAGCAGTACTTC,CASSHRGLDGEQYF
many,TRBD1,TRBV7-9,TRBJ2-1,TGTGCCAGCAGCCCAGACAGGGCCGGTGAGCAGTTCTTC,CASSPDRAGEQFF